Shown below are 24 T cell receptor beta chains from a single sample sequenced in a study of blood T cell repertoires in COVID-19. Clones were read by immunoSEQ multiplex PCR, and TCRdb kept only the in-frame ones, dropping some. The sample has roughly 200,000 clones, more than 60% seen once. Source material: peripheral blood. These receptors were collected from a man aged 45-60 years who had recovered from COVID-19.

The chain uses TRBV20-1 and TRBJ2-5, with D maybe TRBD2 (5 bases). The germline V gene encodes CDR1 DFQATT and CDR2 SNEGSKA (reference sequence). The CDR3 loop spans 14 amino acids. The V end lost 3 bases, the J end lost 0 bases, and 11 bases lay between the germline ends. In DNA, the CDR3 is TGCAGTGCTAGTCGAGGGTCCTACCAAGAGACCCAGTACTTC. It translates to CSASRGSYQETQYF.

This chain connects TRBV15 to TRBJ2-7; D ambiguous. Deletions cut 1 base from V and 0 bases from J, with 7 bases between. Germline V CDR1 and CDR2: LNHNV, YYDKDF (reference sequence). CDR3 length: 14 amino acids. This CDR3 is CATSRGGHSYEQYF. As DNA, the CDR3 is TGTGCCACCAGCAGAGGAGGTCACTCCTACGAGCAGTACTTC.

This chain connects TRBV7-6 to TRBJ1-1; D ambiguous. CDR1 and CDR2 from the germline V gene are SGHVS and FNYEAQ. Trimming took 2 bases from V and 1 from J, leaving 8 bases between them. This CDR3 has 14 residues. As DNA, the CDR3 is TGTGCCAGCAGCTTATATGCGGGGAACACTGAAGCTTTCTTT. Amino acid sequence: CASSLYAGNTEAFF. Complete variable domain (other parts from reference TRBV7-6 and TRBJ1-1): GAGVSQSPRYKVTKRGQDVALRCDPISGHVSLYWYRQALGQGPEFLTYFNYEAQQDKSGLPNDRFSAERPEGSISTLTIQRTEQRDSAMYRCASSLYAGNTEAFFGQGTRLTVV.

V usage is TRBV5-1 and J usage is TRBJ2-1; 8 bases align to TRBD2. Germline CDR1 SGHRS, CDR2 YFSETQ. V lost 4 bases, J lost 4 bases, and 10 bases stayed unmatched. This CDR3 is 16 amino acids long. The CDR3 sequence is CASSPSYGRGYNEQFF. CDR3 nucleotides: TGCGCCAGCAGCCCGTCATACGGGAGGGGGTACAATGAGCAGTTCTTC. The full variable domain, completed using reference TRBV5-1 and TRBJ2-1, is KAGVTQTPRYLIKTRGQQVTLSCSPISGHRSVSWYQQTPGQGLQFLFEYFSETQRNKGNFPGRFSGRQFSNSRSEMNVSTLELGDSALYLCASSPSYGRGYNEQFFGPGTRLTVL.

This chain joins TRBV21-1 and TRBJ2-7; the table gives TRBD2 as D, unverified against the DNA. TRBV21-1 is recorded as a pseudogene. CDR3 length: 17 amino acids. The CDR3 sequence: CASSKLTWEREWDEQYF. CDR3 in DNA: TGTGCCAGCAGCAAACTCACTTGGGAGCGGGAGTGGGACGAGCAGTACTTC.

The chain combines TRBV5-1 with TRBJ2-1, with TRBD2 identical over 9 bases. CDR1 SGHRS and CDR2 YFSETQ come from the germline V gene. V lost 0 bases to trimming and J lost 9 bases; unmatched junction nucleotides: 7. The CDR3 sequence is 15 residues long. The CDR3, as DNA: TGCGCCAGCAGCTTGGAAGTTCGCGGGAGGGCTGAGCAGTTCTTC. Translated: CASSLEVRGRAEQFF.

This CDR3 is CASSLVTGNQETQYF. In DNA, the CDR3 is TGTGCCAGCAGCCTAGTGACAGGAAACCAAGAGACCCAGTACTTC. This rearrangement joins TRBV13 to TRBJ2-5; maybe TRBD1 (6 bases). V lost 5 bases and J lost 0, with 13 bases in between. The CDR3 extends over 15 amino acids. Germline loops: CDR1 PRHDT, CDR2 FYEKMQ (reference sequence). Full variable domain (missing parts from reference TRBV13 and TRBJ2-5): AAGVIQSPRHLIKEKRETATLKCYPIPRHDTVYWYQQGPGQDPQFLISFYEKMQSDKGSIPDRFSAQQFSDYHSELNMSSLELGDSALYFCASSLVTGNQETQYFGPGTRLLVL.

This clone showed up just a few times. J is TRBJ2-7 and V is TRBV5-1, with D possibly matching TRBD1 (5 bases). Trimming left V 4 bases short and J 2 bases short, with 10 bases between. CDR3 size: 13 residues. Germline V gene lookup returns CDR1 SGHRS and CDR2 YFSETQ. The CDR3 DNA sequence: TGCGCCAGCAGCCTTAGGGGCGCCTACGAGCAGTACTTC. It is translated as CASSLRGAYEQYF.

This CDR3 is CASSYFGGIGETQYF. CDR3 DNA sequence: TGTGCCAGCAGTTACTTTGGAGGGATAGGAGAGACCCAGTACTTC. V and J are TRBV27 and TRBJ2-5, with D possibly TRBD2 on 6 matching bases. Germline V gene data show CDR1 as MNHEY and CDR2 as SMNVEV (reference sequence). CDR3 length: 15 amino acids. The germline V and J ends were trimmed by 4 bases and 4 bases, with 16 bases remaining between them.

This chain links TRBV24-1 with TRBJ1-3, with D unclear. V shed 11 bases and J shed 4 bases, with 14 bases lying between them. The CDR3 is 13 residues long. Germline CDR1 reads KGHDR; CDR2 reads SFDVKD. CDR3 residues: CAIYVLSGNTIYF. In nucleotides, the CDR3 is TGTGCCATCTATGTGTTATCCGGAAACACCATATATTTT.

The rearrangement joins TRBV20-1 to TRBJ2-7, with a possible D match to TRBD2 (5 bases). The CDR3 totals 11 residues. V was shortened by 5 bases and J by 3 bases, with 8 bases between the two germline ends. Germline values: CDR1 DFQATT, CDR2 SNEGSKA (reference sequence). CDR3 region: CSASDYYEQYF. The CDR3 DNA reads as TGCAGTGCTTCCGACTACTACGAGCAGTACTTC.

CDR3 nucleotide sequence: TGTGCCAGCAGCTTAACGCCCCGGGAGTGGAGCACTGAAGCTTTCTTT. Translated, it gives CASSLTPREWSTEAFF. This chain links TRBV7-3 with TRBJ1-1; D remains ambiguous. The CDR3 has 16 amino acids. Between the trimmed V and J ends, which lost 0 bases and 4 bases, there was a span of 15 bases. The germline V gene encodes CDR1 SGHTA and CDR2 FQGTGA. Full variable domain (remainder filled in from reference TRBV7-3 and TRBJ1-1): GAGVSQTPSNKVTEKGKYVELRCDPISGHTALYWYRQSLGQGPEFLIYFQGTGAADDSGLPNDRFFAVRPEGSVSTLKIQRTERGDSAVYLCASSLTPREWSTEAFFGQGTRLTVV.

The chain is built from TRBV28 and TRBJ2-1, with 16 nucleotides matching TRBD2. From germline, CDR1 is MDHEN and CDR2 SYDVKM. The CDR3 is made up of 16 amino acids. Trimming cost V 3 bases and J 9 bases; bases outside gene matches: 5. The CDR3 reads CASSLVGLAGGFEQFF. The CDR3 nucleotides are TGTGCCAGCAGTTTGGTGGGACTAGCGGGAGGGTTTGAGCAGTTCTTC.

The chain carries TRBV6-1 and TRBJ1-3; no reliable D call. In germline, CDR1 is MNHNS, CDR2 SASEGT. V was pared by 2 bases and J by 0 bases, with 8 bases between. This CDR3 has 15 amino acids. The CDR3 reads CASSEWRLSGNTIYF. CDR3 DNA sequence: TGTGCCAGCAGTGAATGGCGGCTCTCTGGAAACACCATATATTTT.

The V and J genes are TRBV19 and TRBJ1-1, with D perhaps matching TRBD1 (5 bases). Germline assignment: CDR1 LNHDA and CDR2 SQIVND (reference sequence). The V and J ends lost 3 bases and 3 bases respectively, with 11 bases between them. The CDR3 loop spans 14 amino acids. The CDR3 reads CASSMSRVYTEAFF. The DNA for the CDR3 is TGTGCCAGTAGTATGAGCAGGGTTTACACTGAAGCTTTCTTT.

The CDR3 region is CASLQATVGGRETQYF. The CDR3 region has the DNA TGTGCCAGCTTACAAGCCACCGTCGGGGGTCGTGAGACCCAGTACTTC. The V and J genes are TRBV3-1 (or the pseudogene TRBV3-2) and TRBJ2-5, with D possibly TRBD2 on 6 matching bases. Germline loops: CDR1 LGHDT, CDR2 YNNKEL (reference sequence). The CDR3 is 16 amino acids. V dropped 8 bases and J dropped 5 bases, with 24 bases sitting between them.

V is TRBV19 and J is TRBJ2-7, with TRBD2 matching 11 bases. This CDR3 is built from 16 residues. V lost 0 bases and J lost 7; bases outside the gene matches: 8. The germline V gene has CDR1 LNHDA and CDR2 SQIVND (reference sequence). DNA for the CDR3: TGTGCCAGTAGTATAGAACAGGCTAGCGGGAGGATAGAGCAGTACTTC. Protein: CASSIEQASGRIEQYF.

The rearrangement links TRBV15 to TRBJ2-5; 10 bases are shared with TRBD1. Germline CDR1 is LNHNV and CDR2 is YYDKDF (reference sequence). V lost 3 bases, J lost 3 bases, and 4 bases stayed unmatched. This CDR3 has 15 amino acids. The CDR3 nucleotides are TGTGCCACCAGCAGGACCGGGACAGGGGAAGAGACCCAGTACTTC. Amino acid sequence: CATSRTGTGEETQYF.

The rearrangement uses TRBV11-2 and TRBJ2-3; TRBD2 matches at 7 bases. Germline CDR1 SGHAT, CDR2 FQNNGV. V lost 2 bases and J lost 4; bases outside the gene matches: 6. This CDR3 is built from 15 residues. CDR3 sequence: CASSLWREIPDTQYF. The CDR3, as DNA: TGTGCCAGCAGCTTATGGCGGGAGATCCCAGATACGCAGTATTTT.

The rearrangement joins TRBV28 to TRBJ1-2, with D perhaps matching TRBD1 (5 bases). The CDR3 spans 14 residues. V dropped 3 bases and J dropped 7 bases, with 15 bases sitting between them. CDR1 is MDHEN and CDR2 is SYDVKM in the germline V gene. The CDR3 nucleotides read TGTGCCAGCAGTTTCGGACACCCGAAGGGTGGCTACACCTTC. Translated, it gives CASSFGHPKGGYTF.

The chain links TRBV19 to TRBJ2-7; tentatively, D is TRBD1 (5 bases). V lost 1 base to trimming and J lost 7 bases, with 5 bases between them. This CDR3 spans 11 amino acids. CDR1 and CDR2 from the germline V gene are LNHDA and SQIVND (reference sequence). DNA of the CDR3: TGTGCCAGTAGTATAGCAGGGGAGCAGTACTTC. This codes for CASSIAGEQYF.

This chain links TRBV24-1 with TRBJ2-3; D gene uncertain. The ends were cut back, 2 bases at V and 1 base at J, with 3 bases in the middle. Per germline, CDR1 KGHDR and CDR2 SFDVKD. This CDR3 has 13 amino acids. The CDR3 DNA sequence: TGTGCCACCAGTGATTCCGGCACAGATACGCAGTATTTT. Translating it yields CATSDSGTDTQYF.

The CDR3 DNA sequence: TGTGCCAGCAGTCGAGTGAACACTGAAGCTTTCTTT. This translates into CASSRVNTEAFF. This rearrangement joins TRBV12-3 or TRBV12-4 to TRBJ1-1; D is unresolved. The CDR3 has 12 amino acids. Trimming removed 5 bases at V and 0 bases at J, with 4 bases between.

The rearrangement links TRBV13 to TRBJ2-7; D not resolved. V shed 3 bases and J shed 5 bases, with 5 bases lying between them. CDR1 is PRHDT and CDR2 is FYEKMQ in the germline V gene (reference sequence). This CDR3 is built from 11 residues. CDR3 DNA sequence: TGTGCCAGCAGCTTCACTCACGAGCAGTACTTC. It codes for CASSFTHEQYF.